In its sample, the clone carrying this T cell receptor (beta chain) was seen a few times. This specimen belongs to a study of T cells in Graves' hyperthyroidism and ophthalmopathy. The CDR3 runs to 15 residues. The germline V gene encodes CDR1 LNHNV and CDR2 YYDKDF (reference sequence). The V and J ends lost 1 base and 3 bases respectively, with 12 bases between them. Amplification of TCR beta CDR3 regions used RNA as the template. HTBI primers were employed in a first-round RT-PCR of the TCR CDR3. Via MiXCR, TCRdb re-called the multiplex PCR reads, giving one row per CDR3 protein. The sample lists under 450,000 distinct CDR3 sequences; 15% to 18% were seen once.

The source is a young woman with Graves' hyperthyroidism. This chain joins TRBV15 and TRBJ1-2, with D maybe TRBD1 (6 bases). Sequencing input: blood. CDR3 in DNA: TGTGCCACCAGCAGAGGGACAGAATCATACTATGGCTACACCTTC. This sequence encodes CATSRGTESYYGYTF.